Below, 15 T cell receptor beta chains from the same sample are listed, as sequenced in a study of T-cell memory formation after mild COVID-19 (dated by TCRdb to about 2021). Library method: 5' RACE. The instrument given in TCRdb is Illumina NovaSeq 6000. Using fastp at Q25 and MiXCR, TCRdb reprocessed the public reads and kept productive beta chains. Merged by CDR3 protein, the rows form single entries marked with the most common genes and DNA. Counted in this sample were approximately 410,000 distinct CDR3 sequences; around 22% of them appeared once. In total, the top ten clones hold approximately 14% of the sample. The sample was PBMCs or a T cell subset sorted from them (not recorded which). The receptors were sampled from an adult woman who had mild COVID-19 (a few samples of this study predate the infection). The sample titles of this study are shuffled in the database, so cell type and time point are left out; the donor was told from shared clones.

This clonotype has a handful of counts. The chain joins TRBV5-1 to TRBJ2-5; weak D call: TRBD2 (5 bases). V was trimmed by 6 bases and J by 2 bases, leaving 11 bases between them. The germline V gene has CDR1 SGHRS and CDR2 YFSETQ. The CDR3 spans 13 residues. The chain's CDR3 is CASNGEGQETQYF. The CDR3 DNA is TGCGCCAGCAACGGGGAAGGGCAAGAGACCCAGTACTTC.

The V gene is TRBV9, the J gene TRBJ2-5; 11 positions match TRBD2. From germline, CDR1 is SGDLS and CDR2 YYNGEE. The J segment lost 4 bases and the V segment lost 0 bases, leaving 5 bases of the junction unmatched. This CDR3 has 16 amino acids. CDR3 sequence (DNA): TGTGCCAGCAGCGTAGCATTGGGGACTAGCGGAGAGACCCAGTACTTC. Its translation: CASSVALGTSGETQYF. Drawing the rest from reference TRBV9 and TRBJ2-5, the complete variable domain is DSGVTQTPKHLITATGQRVTLRCSPRSGDLSVYWYQQSLDQGLQFLIQYYNGEERAKGNILERFSAQQFPDLHSELNLSSLELGDSALYFCASSVALGTSGETQYFGPGTRLLVL.

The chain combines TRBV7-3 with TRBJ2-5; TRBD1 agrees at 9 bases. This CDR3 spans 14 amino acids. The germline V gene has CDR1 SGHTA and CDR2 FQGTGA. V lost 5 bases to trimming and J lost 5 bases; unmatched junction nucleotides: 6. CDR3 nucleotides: TGTGCCAGCAGCGGGGGGACAGGGATGGAGACCCAGTACTTC. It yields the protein CASSGGTGMETQYF.

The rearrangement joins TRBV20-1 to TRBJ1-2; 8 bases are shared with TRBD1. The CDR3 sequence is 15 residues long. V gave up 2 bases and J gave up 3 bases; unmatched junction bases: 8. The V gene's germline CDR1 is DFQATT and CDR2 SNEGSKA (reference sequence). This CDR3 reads CSARRQGTDYYGYTF. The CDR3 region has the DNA TGCAGTGCTAGACGACAGGGGACAGACTACTATGGCTACACCTTC.

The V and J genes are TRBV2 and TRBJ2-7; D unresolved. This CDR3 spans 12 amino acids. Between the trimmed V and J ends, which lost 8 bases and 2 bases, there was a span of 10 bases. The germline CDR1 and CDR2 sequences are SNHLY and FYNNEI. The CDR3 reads CASGYTTYEQYF. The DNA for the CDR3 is TGTGCCAGCGGTTACACGACCTACGAGCAGTACTTC.

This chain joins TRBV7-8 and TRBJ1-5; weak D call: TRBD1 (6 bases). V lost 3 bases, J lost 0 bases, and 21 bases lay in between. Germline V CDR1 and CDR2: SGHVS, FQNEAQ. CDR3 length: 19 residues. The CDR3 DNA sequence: TGTGCCAGCAGCTTTAAGTCCAGGGGAAGGGGGATTAGCAATCAGCCCCAGCATTTT. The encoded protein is CASSFKSRGRGISNQPQHF.

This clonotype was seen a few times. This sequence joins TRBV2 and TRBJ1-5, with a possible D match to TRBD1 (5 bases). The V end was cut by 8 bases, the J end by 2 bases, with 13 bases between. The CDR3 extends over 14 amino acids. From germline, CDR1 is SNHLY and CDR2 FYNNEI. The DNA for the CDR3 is TGTGCCAGCCAAGGGGATGGTGGCAATCAGCCCCAGCATTTT. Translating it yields CASQGDGGNQPQHF.

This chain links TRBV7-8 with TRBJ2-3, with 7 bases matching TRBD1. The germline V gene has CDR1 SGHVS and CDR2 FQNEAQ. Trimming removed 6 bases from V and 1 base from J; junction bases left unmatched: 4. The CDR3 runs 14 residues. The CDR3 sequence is CASRRDRGTDTQYF. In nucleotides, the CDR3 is TGTGCCAGCAGACGTGACAGGGGCACAGATACGCAGTATTTT.

CDR3: CATSSRGSDTQYF. In DNA, the CDR3 is TGTGCCACCAGCAGCAGGGGATCAGATACGCAGTATTTT. The chain employs TRBV15 and TRBJ2-3, with D possibly TRBD1 on 6 matching bases. The germline gives CDR1 LNHNV, CDR2 YYDKDF (reference sequence). V was cut by 3 bases and J by 4 bases, with 8 bases left in between. The CDR3 has 13 residues.

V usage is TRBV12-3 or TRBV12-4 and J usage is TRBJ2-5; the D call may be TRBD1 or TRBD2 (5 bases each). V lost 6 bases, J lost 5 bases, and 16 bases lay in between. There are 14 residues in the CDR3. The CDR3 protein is CASSDRDPGETQYF. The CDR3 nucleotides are TGTGCCAGCAGCGACCGGGACCCCGGGGAGACCCAGTACTTC.

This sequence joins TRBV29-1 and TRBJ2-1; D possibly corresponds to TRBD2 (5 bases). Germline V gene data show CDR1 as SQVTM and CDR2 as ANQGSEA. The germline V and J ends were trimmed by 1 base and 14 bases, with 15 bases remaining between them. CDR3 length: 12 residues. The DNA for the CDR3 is TGCAGCGTTGAAGTTTTAACGCGGGCTAAGTTCTTC. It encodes CSVEVLTRAKFF.

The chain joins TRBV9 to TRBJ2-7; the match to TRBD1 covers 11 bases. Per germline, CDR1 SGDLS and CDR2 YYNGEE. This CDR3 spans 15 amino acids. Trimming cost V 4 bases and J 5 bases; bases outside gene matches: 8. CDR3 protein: CASSSGQGANDEQYF. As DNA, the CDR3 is TGTGCCAGCAGCTCCGGACAGGGGGCGAACGACGAGCAGTACTTC.

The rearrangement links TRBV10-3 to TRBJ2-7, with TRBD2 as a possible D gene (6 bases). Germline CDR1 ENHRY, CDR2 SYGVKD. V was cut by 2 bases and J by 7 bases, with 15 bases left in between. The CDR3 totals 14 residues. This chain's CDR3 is CAISEPGLSFEQYF. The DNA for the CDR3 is TGTGCCATCAGTGAGCCGGGACTTTCCTTTGAGCAGTACTTC.

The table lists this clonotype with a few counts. CDR3 amino acids: CASSWGTSYEQYF. CDR3 sequence (DNA): TGTGCCAGCAGTTGGGGGACCTCCTACGAGCAGTACTTC. The chain couples TRBV27 to TRBJ2-7, with D possibly being TRBD1 or TRBD2 (5 bases each). The V gene lost 4 bases and the J gene lost 0 bases, with 7 bases spanning the gap. CDR1 and CDR2 from the germline V gene are MNHEY and SMNVEV (reference sequence). CDR3 length: 13 amino acids.

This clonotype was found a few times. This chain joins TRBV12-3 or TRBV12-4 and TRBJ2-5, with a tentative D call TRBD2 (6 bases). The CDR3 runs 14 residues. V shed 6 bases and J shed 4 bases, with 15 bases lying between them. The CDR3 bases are TGTGCCAGCAGATCTAGCCGGGAGTTAGAGACCCAGTACTTC. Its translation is CASRSSRELETQYF.